The clone carrying this TCR beta chain was seen many times. As yet, its antigen is unknown. MiXCR, run by TCRdb on the reads, gives a single entry per CDR3 protein. Found here are approximately 990,000 distinct CDR3 sequences, more than 25% of them singletons; the top ten hold around an eighth. This sample is drawn from a study of T cell repertoires in cytomegalovirus infection. Study at large: Peptides in the study included HLA-C-restricted and HLA-B-restricted CMV epitopes. Signatures in public TCR beta sequences pointed to both CMV infection and matching HLA type. Study observations and caveats: There were HLA-C-restricted CMV-specific TCR beta clonotypes dominating the ex vivo response. Carriage of CMV together with the relevant HLA was identifiable through cumulative public TCR beta family frequency.

CDR1 is MNHEY, CDR2 SMNVEV, per germline (reference sequence). The CDR3 runs 15 residues. J lost 7 bases, V lost 0 bases, and 6 bases had no gene match. This sequence joins TRBV27 and TRBJ1-1, with 9 bases identical to TRBD1. This TCR came from a human donor in good health (CMV status not recorded). Some clones in this sample may be carry-over from other donors' samples. The material was cultured CD8+ T cells from PBMCs, obtained from culture after CMV antigen stimulation. CDR3: CASSLSPPGQGEAFF. The CDR3 DNA reads TGTGCCAGCAGTTTATCGCCCCCGGGACAGGGTGAAGCTTTCTTT.